This T cell receptor beta chain was recovered during a study of Graves' ophthalmopathy and Graves' hyperthyroidism. From RNA, the CDR3 regions of TCR beta chains were amplified and sequenced. HTBI-primed RT-PCR formed the first round, and a multiplex PCR formed the second. TCRdb fed the multiplex PCR reads into MiXCR, producing one record per CDR3 protein. The table includes about 170,000 distinct CDR3 sequences, over 35% detected once. V was trimmed by 2 bases and J by 2 bases, leaving 12 bases between them. This CDR3 is built from 15 residues. Germline CDR1 SGHTA, CDR2 FQGNSA. All donors with ophthalmopathy were recorded as having moderate-to-severe activity, CAS ≥3, NOSPECS ≥4 and a duration under 3 months. Uncontrolled infections, pregnancy, lactation or other autoimmune diseases led to patient exclusion. This clonotype has just a few counts.

This chain joins TRBV7-2 and TRBJ1-1; D call uncertain. This sequence was found in a woman aged 40 to 50 with Graves' ophthalmopathy. Sequenced material: peripheral blood. The CDR3 reads CASSLTALINTEAFF. The CDR3 DNA is TGTGCCAGCAGCTTAACGGCCCTTATAAACACTGAAGCTTTCTTT.